This T cell receptor (beta chain) originates from a study of type 1 regulatory T cells (dated by TCRdb to about 2021). With regard to the full study: An in vitro protocol by which a Tr1-enriched, alloantigen-specific CD4 T cell product named T-allo10 was generated was characterized in the study. Patients with hematological malignancies who were receiving allogeneic hematopoietic stem cell transplantation were the group in which T-allo10 was being clinically evaluated. On the study overall, not on this receptor specifically: A more restricted TCR repertoire was observed in Tr1 cells than in non-Tr1 cells, and this restriction was interpreted in the study as alloantigen-induced clonal expansion.

The germline V gene (reference sequence) gives CDR1 as DFQATT and CDR2 as SNEGSKA. The CDR3, cysteine through phenylalanine, is 11 amino acids long. Solely the CDR3 DNA is kept, with 33 bases framed from the first base. The junction carries 8 bases between V and J, which are trimmed by 2 bases and 9 bases respectively. These reads were obtained on an Illumina MiSeq. Using fastp at Q25 and MiXCR, TCRdb reprocessed the public reads and kept productive beta chains. All rows with the same CDR3 protein become a single entry with the most common DNA and genes. Across this sample there are 60,000 to 75,000 distinct CDR3 sequences, with under 25% seen only once. Less than 10% of the sample is taken by the ten largest. This clonotype was counted between two and nine times. This receptor's antigen is unknown. No base quality values were provided; no much bigger clone lies one nucleotide off.

The origin of this receptor is a human donor in good health. The source material was cultured type 1 regulatory T (Tr1) cells, either the whole culture or a sorted fraction (not recorded which). In light of the paper, this sample's cell subset or site label describes: type 1 regulatory T cells sorted from the T-allo10 product. The chain joins TRBV20-1 to TRBJ2-1; the D gene is perhaps TRBD1 or TRBD2, each of them matching over 5 bases. In nucleotide form, the sequence is TGCAGTGCTAGAAGAGGGGTTGAGCAGTTCTTC. Its protein product is CSARRGVEQFF.